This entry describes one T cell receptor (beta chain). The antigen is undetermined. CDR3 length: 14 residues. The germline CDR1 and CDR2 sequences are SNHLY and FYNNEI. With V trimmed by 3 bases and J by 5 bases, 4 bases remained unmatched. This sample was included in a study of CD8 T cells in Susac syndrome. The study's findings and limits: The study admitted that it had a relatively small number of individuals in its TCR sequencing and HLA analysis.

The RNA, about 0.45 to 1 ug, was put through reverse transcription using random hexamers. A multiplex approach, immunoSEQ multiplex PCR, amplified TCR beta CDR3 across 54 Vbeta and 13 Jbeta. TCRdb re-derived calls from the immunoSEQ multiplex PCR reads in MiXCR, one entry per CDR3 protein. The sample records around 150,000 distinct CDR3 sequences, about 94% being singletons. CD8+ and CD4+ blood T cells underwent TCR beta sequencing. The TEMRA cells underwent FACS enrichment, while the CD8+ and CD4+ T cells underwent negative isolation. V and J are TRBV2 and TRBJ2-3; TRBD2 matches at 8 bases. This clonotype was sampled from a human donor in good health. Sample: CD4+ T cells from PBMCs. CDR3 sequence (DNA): TGTGCCAGCAGTGACGGGGGGGGAGTAGATACGCAGTATTTT. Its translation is CASSDGGGVDTQYF.